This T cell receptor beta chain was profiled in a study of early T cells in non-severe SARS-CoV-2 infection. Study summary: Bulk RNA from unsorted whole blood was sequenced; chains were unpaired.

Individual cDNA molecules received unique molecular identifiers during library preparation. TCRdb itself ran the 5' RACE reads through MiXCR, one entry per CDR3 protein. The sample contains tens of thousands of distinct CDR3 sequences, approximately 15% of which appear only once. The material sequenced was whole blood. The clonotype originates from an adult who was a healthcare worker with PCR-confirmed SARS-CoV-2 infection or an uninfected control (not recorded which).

In nucleotides, the CDR3 is TGTGCCTGGAGTGTAGGCAGGGGAGAGACCCAGTACTTC. This encodes CAWSVGRGETQYF. The rearrangement links TRBV30 to TRBJ2-5; D is possibly TRBD1 (6 bases). Germline CDR1 GTSNPN, CDR2 SVGIG (reference sequence). V lost 0 bases, J lost 4 bases, and 9 bases lay in between. The CDR3 is made up of 13 amino acids.